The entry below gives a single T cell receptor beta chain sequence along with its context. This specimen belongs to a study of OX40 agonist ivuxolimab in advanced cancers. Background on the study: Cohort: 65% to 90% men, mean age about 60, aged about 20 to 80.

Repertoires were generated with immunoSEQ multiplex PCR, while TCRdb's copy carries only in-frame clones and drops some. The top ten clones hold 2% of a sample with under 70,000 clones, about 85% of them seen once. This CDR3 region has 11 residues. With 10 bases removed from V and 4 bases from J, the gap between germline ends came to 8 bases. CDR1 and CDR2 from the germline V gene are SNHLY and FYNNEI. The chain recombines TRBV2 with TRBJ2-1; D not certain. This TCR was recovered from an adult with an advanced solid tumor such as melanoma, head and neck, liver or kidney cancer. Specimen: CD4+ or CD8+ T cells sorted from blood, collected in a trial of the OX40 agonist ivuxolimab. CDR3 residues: CAITPYNEQFF. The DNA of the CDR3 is TGTGCCATTACACCATACAATGAGCAGTTCTTC. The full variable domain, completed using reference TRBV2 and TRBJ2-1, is EPEVTQTPSHQVTQMGQEVILRCVPISNHLYFYWYRQILGQKVEFLVSFYNNEISEKSEIFDDQFSVERPDGSNFTLKIRSTKLEDSAMYFCAITPYNEQFFGPGTRLTVL.